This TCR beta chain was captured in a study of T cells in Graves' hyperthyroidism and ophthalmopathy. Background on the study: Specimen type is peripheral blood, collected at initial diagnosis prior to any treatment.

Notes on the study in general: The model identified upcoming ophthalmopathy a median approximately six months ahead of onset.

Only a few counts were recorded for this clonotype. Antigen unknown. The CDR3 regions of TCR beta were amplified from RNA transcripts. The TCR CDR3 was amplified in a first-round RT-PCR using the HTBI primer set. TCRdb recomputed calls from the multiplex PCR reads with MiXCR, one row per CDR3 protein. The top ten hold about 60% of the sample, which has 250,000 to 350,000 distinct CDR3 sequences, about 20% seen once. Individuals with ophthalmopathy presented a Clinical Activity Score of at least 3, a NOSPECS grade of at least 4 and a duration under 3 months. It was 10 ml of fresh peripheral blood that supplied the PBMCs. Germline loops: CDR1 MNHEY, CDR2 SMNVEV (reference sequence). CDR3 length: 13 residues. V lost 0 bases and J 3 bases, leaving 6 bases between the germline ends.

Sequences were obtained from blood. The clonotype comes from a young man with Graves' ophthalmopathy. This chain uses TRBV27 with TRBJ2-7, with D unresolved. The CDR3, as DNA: TGTGCCAGCAGTTTATCCACGTACTACGAGCAGTACTTC. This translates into CASSLSTYYEQYF.